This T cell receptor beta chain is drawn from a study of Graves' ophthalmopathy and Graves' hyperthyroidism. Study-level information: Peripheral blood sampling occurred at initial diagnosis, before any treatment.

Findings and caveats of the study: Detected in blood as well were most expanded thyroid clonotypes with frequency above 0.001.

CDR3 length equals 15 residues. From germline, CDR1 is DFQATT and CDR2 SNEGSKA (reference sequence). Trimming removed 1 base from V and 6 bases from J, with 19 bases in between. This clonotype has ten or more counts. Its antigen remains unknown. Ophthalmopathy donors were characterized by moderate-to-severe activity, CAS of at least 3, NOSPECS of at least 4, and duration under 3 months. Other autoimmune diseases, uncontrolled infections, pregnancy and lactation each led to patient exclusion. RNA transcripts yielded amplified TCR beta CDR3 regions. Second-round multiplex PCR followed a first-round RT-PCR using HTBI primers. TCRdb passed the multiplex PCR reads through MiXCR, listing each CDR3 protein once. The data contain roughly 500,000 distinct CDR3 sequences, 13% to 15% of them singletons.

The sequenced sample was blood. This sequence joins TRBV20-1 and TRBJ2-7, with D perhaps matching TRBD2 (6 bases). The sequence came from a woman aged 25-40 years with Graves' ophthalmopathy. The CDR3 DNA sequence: TGCAGTGCTAGAGCACACGTGACTAGTCTCCGCGAGCAGTACTTC. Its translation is CSARAHVTSLREQYF.